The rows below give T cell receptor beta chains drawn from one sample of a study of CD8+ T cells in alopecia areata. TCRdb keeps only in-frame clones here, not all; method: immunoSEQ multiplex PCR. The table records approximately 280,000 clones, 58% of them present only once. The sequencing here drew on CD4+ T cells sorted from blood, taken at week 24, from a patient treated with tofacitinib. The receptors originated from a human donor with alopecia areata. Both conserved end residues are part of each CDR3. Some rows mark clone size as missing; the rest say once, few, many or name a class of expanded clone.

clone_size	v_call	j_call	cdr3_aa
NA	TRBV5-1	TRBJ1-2	CASSYAGDYGYTF
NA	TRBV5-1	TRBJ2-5	CASSLGDRGRETQYF
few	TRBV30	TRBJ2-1	CACFNSGGAPEQFF
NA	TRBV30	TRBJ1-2	CAWSVRGAGYGYTF
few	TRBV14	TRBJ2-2	CASSPDSLPTGELFF
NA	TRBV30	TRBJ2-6	CAWSAGQGLSGANVLTF
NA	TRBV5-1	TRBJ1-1	CASSFDSMNTEAFF
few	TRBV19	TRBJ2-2	CASTRSSGELFF
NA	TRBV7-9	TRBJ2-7	CASSLVQGVPQGSYEQYF
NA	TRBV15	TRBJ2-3	CATSIPLGTQYF
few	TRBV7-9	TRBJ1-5	CASSSPTEPQHF
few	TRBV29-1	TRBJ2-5	CSVGLAVQETQYF
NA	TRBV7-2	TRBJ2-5	CASSRGLAGIQETQYF
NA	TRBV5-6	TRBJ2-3	CASSLGTGRADTQYF
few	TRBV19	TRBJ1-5	CASIMRGSYSNQPQHF
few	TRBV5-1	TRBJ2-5	CASSLGVVPQSQETQYF
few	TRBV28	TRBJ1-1	CASLGTEAFF
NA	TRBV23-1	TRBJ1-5	CASSQRQGCQPQHF
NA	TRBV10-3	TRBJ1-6	CAISGTEDSPLHF
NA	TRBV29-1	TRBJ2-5	CSVAGTAGTSGGVETQYF
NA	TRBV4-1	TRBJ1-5	CASSGEGNQPQHF
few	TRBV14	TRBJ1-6	CASSQDLEQNNLHF
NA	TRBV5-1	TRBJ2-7	CASSLIGQGYYEQYF
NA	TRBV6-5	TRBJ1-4	CASSYSGRGNEKLFF